The 20 T cell receptor beta chains reported below all come from one sample, sequenced in a study of T-cell reconstitution after alpha-beta-depleted transplantation in children. Preparation of the TCRbeta library involved a method that used unique molecular identifiers. TCRdb passed the PCR reads through MiXCR, listing each CDR3 protein once. The repertoire includes around 87,000 distinct CDR3 sequences, roughly 8.8% of them detected once, and approximately 7.2% sits in the top ten. Material: PBMCs from the stem cell graft donor, obtained from the stem cell graft. The receptor set was obtained from a human donor who donated a stem cell graft to a child with congenital amegakaryocytic thrombocytopenia.

This clonotype was counted ten times or more. The V and J genes are TRBV27 and TRBJ2-7, with D uncertain. Trimming stripped 0 bases from V and 3 bases from J, with 6 bases between. This CDR3 contains 13 residues. The germline gives CDR1 MNHEY, CDR2 SMNVEV (reference sequence). The DNA for the CDR3 is TGTGCCAGCAGTTTATCGATCGGCTACGAGCAGTACTTC. This gives the protein CASSLSIGYEQYF.

The chain is built from TRBV11-1 and TRBJ2-7; D perhaps matches TRBD2 (6 bases). The CDR3 is made up of 16 amino acids. V lost 3 bases and J 0 bases, leaving 15 bases between the germline ends. CDR1 is SGHAT, CDR2 FQDESV, per germline (reference sequence). The CDR3 loop is CASSFTRRARSYEQYF. CDR3 sequence (DNA): TGTGCCAGCAGCTTTACTCGGAGGGCCCGCTCCTACGAGCAGTACTTC.

This clonotype was recorded many times. This chain connects TRBV7-3 to TRBJ2-5; TRBD2 agrees at 8 bases. CDR1 SGHTA and CDR2 FQGTGA come from the germline V gene. V dropped 5 bases and J dropped 5; count of bases not matched to a gene: 10. The CDR3 is made up of 15 amino acids. CDR3 residues: CASSISGTGLETQYF. In DNA form, the CDR3 reads TGTGCCAGCAGCATTAGCGGGACGGGGTTGGAGACCCAGTACTTC.

This chain connects TRBV7-2 to TRBJ2-3; D may correspond to TRBD1 or TRBD2 (5 bases each). Trimming cost V 1 base and J 2 bases, with 16 bases left between them. This CDR3 comprises 17 residues. Per germline, CDR1 SGHTA and CDR2 FQGNSA. The CDR3 loop is CASSLEIQGPYTDTQYF. Written as DNA, the CDR3 is TGTGCCAGCAGCTTAGAGATCCAGGGACCGTACACAGATACGCAGTATTTT. The full variable domain, rest sourced from reference TRBV7-2 and TRBJ2-3, is GAGVSQSPSNKVTEKGKDVELRCDPISGHTALYWYRQSLGQGLEFLIYFQGNSAPDKSGLPSDRFSAERTGGSVSTLTIQRTQQEDSAVYLCASSLEIQGPYTDTQYFGPGTRLTVL.

The J gene is TRBJ2-7, the V gene TRBV20-1, with 14 bases identical to TRBD2. In germline, CDR1 is DFQATT, CDR2 SNEGSKA (reference sequence). The CDR3 is made up of 17 amino acids. The V segment lost 1 base and the J segment 3 bases; nucleotides outside the gene matches: 8. CDR3 DNA sequence: TGCAGTGCTAGAGTCGACGGGACTAGCGGGGGCCGCTACGAGCAGTACTTC. This codes for CSARVDGTSGGRYEQYF.

This clonotype was detected ten times or more. The V and J genes are TRBV7-8 and TRBJ1-5, with unresolved D. Trimming took off 5 bases at V and 7 bases at J, with 24 bases between the two ends. The CDR3 runs to 17 residues. Germline V gene data show CDR1 as SGHVS and CDR2 as FQNEAQ. CDR3: CASSPNVGGSYPQPQHF. DNA for the CDR3: TGTGCCAGCAGCCCGAACGTCGGCGGGTCTTATCCGCAGCCCCAGCATTTT.

This clonotype was counted at least ten times. The V and J genes are TRBV3-1 and TRBJ2-1; 8 nucleotides align to TRBD2. The CDR3 totals 13 residues. From germline, CDR1 is LGHDT and CDR2 YNNKEL (reference sequence). Trimming removed 8 bases from V and 9 bases from J; junction bases left unmatched: 9. CDR3 nucleotides: TGTGCCAGCCAGGAAGTTCGGGGGGGTGAGCAGTTCTTC. It codes for CASQEVRGGEQFF.

At least ten counts were recorded for this clonotype. The chain is built from TRBV5-1 and TRBJ2-7, with a possible D match to TRBD2 (6 bases). V was shortened by 4 bases and J by 3 bases, with 20 bases between the two germline ends. The CDR3 runs 16 residues. Germline V CDR1 and CDR2: SGHRS, YFSETQ. CDR3 in amino acids: CASSGGRDWMIYEQYF. DNA for the CDR3: TGCGCCAGCAGCGGAGGACGGGACTGGATGATCTACGAGCAGTACTTC.

There are many counts of this clonotype. This rearrangement joins TRBV12-3 or TRBV12-4 to TRBJ1-2; D ambiguous. The ends were cut back, 3 bases at V and 7 bases at J, with 12 bases in the middle. The CDR3 contains 13 residues. CDR3 amino acids: CASSFRVRGGYTF. The CDR3 DNA follows: TGTGCCAGCAGTTTTAGGGTACGAGGTGGCTACACCTTC.

Many counts were recorded for this clonotype. The V gene is TRBV7-3, the J gene TRBJ2-3; 9 bases are shared with TRBD2. The ends lost 4 bases at V and 4 bases at J; junction bases unmatched: 9. The germline CDR1 and CDR2 sequences are SGHTA and FQGTGA. This CDR3 contains 16 residues. CDR3 sequence reads: CASSSFLGTSPDTQYF. In nucleotides, the CDR3 is TGTGCCAGCAGCTCATTCCTTGGGACTAGCCCAGATACGCAGTATTTT.

This clonotype was picked up many times. This chain joins TRBV7-9 and TRBJ1-5; 7 bases agree with TRBD1. The CDR3 has 15 residues. CDR1 and CDR2 (germline): SEHNR, FQNEAQ (reference sequence). The trim removed 10 bases at V and 4 bases at J, leaving 13 bases unmatched. DNA of the CDR3: TGTGCCACAGACGACAACAGGGGAGGAAATCAGCCCCAGCATTTT. Translated: CATDDNRGGNQPQHF.

This clonotype appeared many times. The rearrangement uses TRBV12-3 or TRBV12-4 and TRBJ1-6, with D possibly matching TRBD1 (6 bases). The CDR3 extends over 15 amino acids. Trimming pared 5 bases from V and 8 bases from J, leaving 16 bases between. The CDR3 reads CASSPHPTGDSPLHF. DNA for the CDR3: TGTGCCAGCAGTCCGCATCCGACAGGTGATTCACCCCTCCACTTT.

This clonotype occurred a few times. This chain joins TRBV19 and TRBJ1-2; a possible D gene is TRBD1 (6 bases). The CDR3 loop spans 13 amino acids. Germline loops: CDR1 LNHDA, CDR2 SQIVND (reference sequence). V was trimmed by 7 bases and J by 4 bases, leaving 13 bases between them. CDR3 nucleotides: TGTGCCAGTACCAATGGGGGGCCCTATGGCTACACCTTC. It codes for CASTNGGPYGYTF.

This clonotype was counted many times. The chain employs TRBV20-1 and TRBJ2-3, with D possibly being TRBD2 (6 bases). The CDR3 is 14 amino acids. The ends were cut back, 5 bases at V and 0 bases at J, with 12 bases in the middle. CDR1 is DFQATT, CDR2 SNEGSKA, per germline (reference sequence). In nucleotides, the CDR3 is TGCAGTGCTCAAGGCGGGACTAGCACAGATACGCAGTATTTT. Protein sequence: CSAQGGTSTDTQYF.

A few counts support this clonotype. The J gene is TRBJ1-1, the V gene TRBV9; D is perhaps TRBD1 (5 bases). The CDR3 is made up of 14 amino acids. Trimming removed 4 bases from V and 3 bases from J, with 13 bases in between. CDR1 is SGDLS, CDR2 YYNGEE, per germline. The CDR3 DNA follows: TGTGCCAGCAGCCCGCGGGGGGGTGACACTGAAGCTTTCTTT. It specifies CASSPRGGDTEAFF.

This clonotype has ten or more counts. The chain recombines TRBV4-2 with TRBJ2-1; D unclear. The CDR3 spans 12 residues. Deletions cut 5 bases from V and 7 bases from J, with 9 bases between. From germline, CDR1 is LGHNA and CDR2 YNFKEQ. The CDR3 region has the DNA TGTGCCAGCAGCATAGGGTATAATGAGCAGTTCTTC. It yields the protein CASSIGYNEQFF.

This clonotype was found many times. The chain couples TRBV20-1 to TRBJ1-1; no clear D. Germline-derived CDR1 and CDR2 are DFQATT and SNEGSKA (reference sequence). The CDR3 runs 13 residues. V was cut by 6 bases and J by 3 bases, with 14 bases left in between. The CDR3 nucleotides are TGCAGTGCCCCCCGGGCCCGCGACACTGAAGCTTTCTTT. Translation: CSAPRARDTEAFF.

This clonotype was observed at least ten times. This chain links TRBV20-1 with TRBJ2-7; the D call may be TRBD1 or TRBD2 (5 bases each). From germline, CDR1 is DFQATT and CDR2 SNEGSKA (reference sequence). V lost 6 bases and J 6 bases, leaving 18 bases between the germline ends. CDR3 length: 13 amino acids. CDR3 residues: CSAKGTVRGEQYF. The CDR3 nucleotides read TGCAGTGCCAAGGGGACGGTTAGGGGCGAGCAGTACTTC.

The gene calls are TRBV6-1 and TRBJ1-1; a possible D gene is TRBD1 (5 bases). V lost 6 bases and J lost 0, with 11 bases in between. The CDR3 spans 14 residues. Germline loops: CDR1 MNHNS, CDR2 SASEGT. The CDR3 sequence: CASSQTVLNTEAFF. Here the CDR3 DNA reads TGTGCCAGCAGCCAGACAGTTTTGAACACTGAAGCTTTCTTT.

The chain carries TRBV12-3 or TRBV12-4 and TRBJ2-2; D might be TRBD1 or TRBD2, each matching 5 bases. Trimming pared 8 bases from V and 13 bases from J, leaving 14 bases between. The CDR3 extends over 11 amino acids. CDR3 region: CASRRGDGLFF. CDR3 sequence (DNA): TGTGCCAGCCGAAGAGGGGACGGGCTGTTTTTT.